The 27 T cell receptor beta chains reported below all come from one sample, sequenced in a study of blood T cell repertoires in COVID-19. Data came from immunoSEQ multiplex PCR; TCRdb stores just in-frame clones and leaves some out. The table includes about 160,000 clones, just over 85% detected once. The sample consisted of peripheral blood. These receptor sequences come from a man in his 70s with acute or convalescent COVID-19.

The chain employs TRBV18 and TRBJ2-1, with TRBD1 identical over 9 bases. The CDR3 spans 15 residues. The V gene end was trimmed by 4 bases and the J gene end by 5 bases; junction bases not matched to a gene: 6. Germline V CDR1 and CDR2: KGHSH, LQKENI. DNA of the CDR3: TGTGCCAGCTCACTCTGGACAGGGGCTCACAATGAGCAGTTCTTC. Translating gives CASSLWTGAHNEQFF.

The chain has TRBV28 and TRBJ2-5, with 14 positions matching TRBD2. This CDR3 has 16 amino acids. J lost 5 bases, V lost 6 bases, and 8 bases had no gene match. Looked up from germline, CDR1 is MDHEN and CDR2 is SYDVKM. As DNA, the CDR3 is TGTGCCAGCAGCCGGACTAGCGGGAGGCAGGGGGAGACCCAGTACTTC. Residues: CASSRTSGRQGETQYF.

This chain joins TRBV19 and TRBJ1-5; D not certain. V lost 5 bases and J 2 bases, leaving 16 bases between the germline ends. This CDR3 has 16 residues. Germline CDR1 LNHDA, CDR2 SQIVND (reference sequence). CDR3 nucleotides: TGTGCCAGTAGTTCGGGGTTTAAAGGAGGCAATCAGCCCCAGCATTTT. It specifies CASSSGFKGGNQPQHF.

In its sample, this clone was seen once. The chain has TRBV5-5 and TRBJ1-5; D not certain. Between the trimmed V and J ends, which lost 1 base and 0 bases, there was a span of 11 bases. CDR1 is SGHKS, CDR2 YYEKEE, per germline (reference sequence). This CDR3 is built from 16 residues. CDR3 residues: CASSLTATFSNQPQHF. The CDR3 nucleotides are TGTGCCAGCAGCTTGACAGCTACTTTTAGCAATCAGCCCCAGCATTTT.

V is TRBV7-8 and J is TRBJ1-1, with 7 bases that match TRBD1. Trimming took 5 bases from V and 2 from J; bases not matched to a gene: 5. Germline CDR1 SGHVS, CDR2 FQNEAQ. This CDR3 has 14 residues. The CDR3 DNA reads TGTGCCAGCAGCCCAAGACAGGGAAACACTGAAGCTTTCTTT. Translating it yields CASSPRQGNTEAFF.

V usage is TRBV3-1 (or the pseudogene TRBV3-2) and J usage is TRBJ2-7; D is undetermined. CDR1 is LGHDT and CDR2 is YNNKEL in the germline V gene (reference sequence). The CDR3 extends over 14 amino acids. Trimming cost V 4 bases and J 1 base, with 11 bases left between them. In nucleotides, the CDR3 is TGTGCCAGCAGCCTGGGCCCTCTATCCTACGAGCAGTACTTC. Encoded protein: CASSLGPLSYEQYF.

The count of this clone is one. The J gene is TRBJ2-3, the V gene TRBV19; TRBD1 matches at 8 bases. The V gene's germline CDR1 is LNHDA and CDR2 SQIVND (reference sequence). There are 16 residues in the CDR3. The V gene end was trimmed by 6 bases and the J gene end by 2 bases; junction bases not matched to a gene: 10. The CDR3 is CASRSIDRGFTDTQYF. As DNA, the CDR3 is TGTGCCAGTAGGTCCATCGACAGGGGTTTCACAGATACGCAGTATTTT.

This chain uses TRBV11-2 with TRBJ2-7; possibly TRBD2 for D (5 bases). The CDR3 consists of 13 residues. From germline, CDR1 is SGHAT and CDR2 FQNNGV. V lost 4 bases, J lost 3 bases, and 10 bases lay in between. The CDR3 is CASSSRGIYEQYF. The CDR3 DNA follows: TGTGCCAGCAGCTCCCGGGGTATCTACGAGCAGTACTTC.

The CDR3 DNA follows: TGTGCCACCAGCAGGGACAGGGTCTCCTACGAGCAGTACTTC. It encodes CATSRDRVSYEQYF. The gene calls are TRBV15 and TRBJ2-7; 8 bases match TRBD1. This CDR3 has 14 residues. After removal of 3 bases from V and 0 bases from J, the junction contained 1 base not matched to a gene. Per germline, CDR1 LNHNV and CDR2 YYDKDF (reference sequence).

The chain recombines TRBV7-8 with TRBJ2-1, with 11 bases lining up with TRBD2. V trimming: 4 bases; J trimming: 5 bases; junction bases outside the gene matches: 7. This CDR3 is built from 16 residues. The germline V gene encodes CDR1 SGHVS and CDR2 FQNEAQ. The CDR3 DNA sequence: TGTGCCAGCAGCTCACTTGGGACTAGCGGAAACAATGAGCAGTTCTTC. Residues: CASSSLGTSGNNEQFF.

The V call is TRBV3-1 (or the pseudogene TRBV3-2), the J call TRBJ2-6, with a tentative D call TRBD1 (5 bases). The CDR3 has 16 residues. Germline V gene data show CDR1 as LGHDT and CDR2 as YNNKEL (reference sequence). The germline V and J ends were trimmed by 2 bases and 1 base, with 9 bases remaining between them. CDR3 DNA: TGTGCCAGCAGCCAATACACAGGTTCTGGGGCCAACGTCCTGACTTTC. This translates into CASSQYTGSGANVLTF.

In its sample, this clone was seen a few times. The gene calls are TRBV5-1 and TRBJ2-6; no clear D gene. Germline loops: CDR1 SGHRS, CDR2 YFSETQ. The CDR3 consists of 14 residues. V was pared by 7 bases and J by 2 bases, with 10 bases between. The CDR3: CASATSTGANVLTF. As DNA, the CDR3 is TGCGCCAGCGCGACTTCTACTGGGGCCAACGTCCTGACTTTC.

V and J are TRBV4-1 and TRBJ2-5; 7 bases map to TRBD1. Looked up from germline, CDR1 is MGHRA and CDR2 is YSYEKL. The CDR3 is made up of 15 amino acids. J lost 2 bases, V lost 2 bases, and 5 bases had no gene match. The CDR3 nucleotides read TGCGCCAGCAGCCAACCTGACAGGGAACAAGAGACCCAGTACTTC. This codes for CASSQPDREQETQYF.

V and J are TRBV7-3 and TRBJ2-2; 8 nucleotides match TRBD2. The CDR3 covers 15 residues. Trimming removed 3 bases from V and 6 bases from J; junction bases left unmatched: 6. Germline V lookup: CDR1 SGHTA, CDR2 FQGTGA. Here the CDR3 reads CASSLRGEVSGELFF. CDR3 bases: TGTGCCAGCAGCTTGCGGGGGGAGGTTTCCGGGGAGCTGTTTTTT.

This clone was observed a few times. This chain uses TRBV19 with TRBJ2-5; perhaps TRBD1 as D (5 bases). Germline values: CDR1 LNHDA, CDR2 SQIVND (reference sequence). The CDR3 sequence is 14 residues long. The germline V and J ends were trimmed by 5 bases and 1 base, with 11 bases remaining between them. The DNA for the CDR3 is TGTGCCAGTAGTGCCTCAGGGATCCAAGAGACCCAGTACTTC. Translated, it gives CASSASGIQETQYF.

This chain joins TRBV19 and TRBJ2-4, with 12 bases identical to TRBD1. The CDR3 totals 19 residues. CDR1 and CDR2 (germline): LNHDA, SQIVND (reference sequence). V trimming: 3 bases; J trimming: 6 bases; junction bases outside the gene matches: 15. In DNA, the CDR3 is TGTGCCAGTAGTATGACCCGGGACAGGGGGCGCGGAGGGAGAAACATTCAGTACTTC. Residues: CASSMTRDRGRGGRNIQYF.

The chain joins TRBV4-2 to TRBJ1-2; perhaps TRBD1 as D (6 bases). V lost 4 bases and J lost 0, with 18 bases in between. The CDR3 extends over 17 amino acids. Per germline, CDR1 LGHNA and CDR2 YNFKEQ. Written as DNA, the CDR3 is TGTGCCAGCAGCCCAAATACAGGGTCCCCCGCTAACTATGGCTACACCTTC. Protein sequence: CASSPNTGSPANYGYTF.

The chain recombines TRBV4-3 with TRBJ2-1, with a tentative D call TRBD2 (5 bases). Trimming took off 4 bases at V and 7 bases at J, with 14 bases between the two ends. Germline V gene data show CDR1 as LGHNA and CDR2 as YSLEER. This CDR3 is 14 amino acids long. CDR3 amino acids: CASSPTRSPNEQFF. In DNA form, the CDR3 reads TGCGCCAGCAGCCCTACTAGAAGTCCAAATGAGCAGTTCTTC.

The chain is built from TRBV4-1 and TRBJ2-3; a possible D gene is TRBD2 (5 bases). Trimming left V 0 bases short and J 2 bases short, with 12 bases between. The CDR3 length is 16 residues. Germline V CDR1 and CDR2: MGHRA, YSYEKL. The DNA for the CDR3 is TGCGCCAGCAGCCAAGACGGACTGGTACCCACAGATACGCAGTATTTT. This codes for CASSQDGLVPTDTQYF.

About this clone: Additional DNA sequences in this sample encode the identical CDR3. The CDR3 bases are TGTGCCAGCTCACCCTCGGGGTACCAAGAGACCCAGTACTTC. Its protein product is CASSPSGYQETQYF. V and J are TRBV18 and TRBJ2-5; D possibly corresponds to TRBD2 (5 bases). Germline V CDR1 and CDR2: KGHSH, LQKENI. The CDR3 has 14 amino acids. Trimming left V 3 bases short and J 0 bases short, with 8 bases between.

The genes are TRBV9 and TRBJ2-2; tentative D call: TRBD2 (5 bases). In germline, CDR1 is SGDLS, CDR2 YYNGEE. This CDR3 contains 15 residues. Trimming stripped 2 bases from V and 0 bases from J, with 8 bases between. The CDR3: CASSVSVANTGELFF. CDR3 DNA sequence: TGTGCCAGCAGCGTTAGCGTGGCGAACACCGGGGAGCTGTTTTTT.

The chain couples TRBV9 to TRBJ2-5; TRBD2 is a possible D gene (5 bases). CDR3 length equals 16 residues. V shed 0 bases and J shed 3 bases, with 15 bases lying between them. Germline assignment: CDR1 SGDLS and CDR2 YYNGEE. As DNA, the CDR3 is TGTGCCAGCAGCGTAGCCGAGGGCCCACCGGAAGAGACCCAGTACTTC. Its translation is CASSVAEGPPEETQYF.

This clone has just a few counts. This chain connects TRBV19 to TRBJ1-1; 7 nucleotides match TRBD1. The CDR3 is 13 residues long. Trimming took 7 bases from V and 7 from J; bases not matched to a gene: 9. In germline, CDR1 is LNHDA, CDR2 SQIVND (reference sequence). This CDR3 is CASTRRDSLEAFF. The CDR3 DNA reads TGTGCCAGTACCCGCCGGGACAGCCTTGAAGCTTTCTTT. The entire variable domain, with the rest obtained from reference TRBV19 and TRBJ1-1, is as follows: DGGITQSPKYLFRKEGQNVTLSCEQNLNHDAMYWYRQDPGQGLRLIYYSQIVNDFQKGDIAEGYSVSREKKESFPLTVTSAQKNPTAFYLCASTRRDSLEAFFGQGTRLTVV.

The chain joins TRBV3-1 (or the pseudogene TRBV3-2) to TRBJ2-2, with no clear D. In germline, CDR1 is LGHDT, CDR2 YNNKEL (reference sequence). Trimming left V 2 bases short and J 2 bases short, with 6 bases between. The CDR3 covers 14 residues. The CDR3, as DNA: TGTGCCAGCAGCCAAAGCTTCAACACCGGGGAGCTGTTTTTT. Encoded protein: CASSQSFNTGELFF.

The V gene is TRBV9, the J gene TRBJ2-7; TRBD2 matches at 8 bases. CDR1 and CDR2 (germline): SGDLS, YYNGEE. The CDR3 spans 15 residues. Trimming took 0 bases from V and 4 from J; bases not matched to a gene: 6. The DNA for the CDR3 is TGTGCCAGCAGCGTAGATGGGGCGGGAGGTTACGAGCAGTACTTC. This translates into CASSVDGAGGYEQYF. The complete variable domain, with remaining parts taken from reference TRBV9 and TRBJ2-7, reads DSGVTQTPKHLITATGQRVTLRCSPRSGDLSVYWYQQSLDQGLQFLIQYYNGEERAKGNILERFSAQQFPDLHSELNLSSLELGDSALYFCASSVDGAGGYEQYFGPGTRLTVT.

DNA for the CDR3: TGTGCCAGCAGCCAATTGCCTCCCGGGTCTGGAAACACCATATATTTT. Amino acid sequence: CASSQLPPGSGNTIYF. This rearrangement joins TRBV16 to TRBJ1-3; D is unclear. Trimming pared 1 base from V and 1 base from J, leaving 11 bases between. Germline V lookup: CDR1 KGHSY, CDR2 FQNENV. The CDR3 is 16 amino acids.

This sequence joins TRBV7-2 and TRBJ2-7, with 9 bases lining up with TRBD1. The CDR3 length is 16 residues. Looked up from germline, CDR1 is SGHTA and CDR2 is FQGNSA. V lost 1 base to trimming and J lost 4 bases; unmatched junction nucleotides: 8. Here the CDR3 DNA reads TGTGCCAGCAGCTTAGGTGCGGGACAGGGTACGTACGAGCAGTACTTC. This codes for CASSLGAGQGTYEQYF.